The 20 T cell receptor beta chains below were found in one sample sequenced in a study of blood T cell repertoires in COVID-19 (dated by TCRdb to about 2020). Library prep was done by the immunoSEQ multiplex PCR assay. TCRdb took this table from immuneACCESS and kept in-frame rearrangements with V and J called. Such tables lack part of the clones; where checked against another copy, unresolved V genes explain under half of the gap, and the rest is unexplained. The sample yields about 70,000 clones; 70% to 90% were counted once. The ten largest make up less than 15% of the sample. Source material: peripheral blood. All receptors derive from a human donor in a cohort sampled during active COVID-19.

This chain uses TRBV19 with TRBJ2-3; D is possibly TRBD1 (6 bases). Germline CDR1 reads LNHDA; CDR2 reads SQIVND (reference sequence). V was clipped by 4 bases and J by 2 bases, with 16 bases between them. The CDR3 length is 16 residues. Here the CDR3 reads CASSKMDSPFTDTQYF. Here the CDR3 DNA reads TGTGCCAGTAGTAAAATGGACAGTCCCTTCACAGATACGCAGTATTTT.

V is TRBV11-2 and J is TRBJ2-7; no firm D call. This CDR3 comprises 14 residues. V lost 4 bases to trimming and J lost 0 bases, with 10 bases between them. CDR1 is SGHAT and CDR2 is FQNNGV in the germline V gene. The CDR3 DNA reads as TGTGCCAGCAGCTCCCAGGTGAGCTCCTACGAGCAGTACTTC. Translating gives CASSSQVSSYEQYF. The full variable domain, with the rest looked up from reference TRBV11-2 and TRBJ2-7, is EAGVAQSPRYKIIEKRQSVAFWCNPISGHATLYWYQQILGQGPKLLIQFQNNGVVDDSQLPKDRFSAERLKGVDSTLKIQPAKLEDSAVYLCASSSQVSSYEQYFGPGTRLTVT.

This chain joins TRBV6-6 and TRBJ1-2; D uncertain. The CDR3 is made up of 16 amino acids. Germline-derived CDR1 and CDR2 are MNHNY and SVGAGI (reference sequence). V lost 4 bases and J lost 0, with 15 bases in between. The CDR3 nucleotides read TGTGCCAGCAGTTCTTCATATGGAGGAACTAACTATGGCTACACCTTC. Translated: CASSSSYGGTNYGYTF.

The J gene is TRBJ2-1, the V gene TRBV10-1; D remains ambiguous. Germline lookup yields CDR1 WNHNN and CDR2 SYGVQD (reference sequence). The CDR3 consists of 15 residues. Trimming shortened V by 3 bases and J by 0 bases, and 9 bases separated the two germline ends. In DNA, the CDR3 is TGCGCCAGCAGTGACCAGGTTGGCTCCTACAATGAGCAGTTCTTC. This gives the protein CASSDQVGSYNEQFF.

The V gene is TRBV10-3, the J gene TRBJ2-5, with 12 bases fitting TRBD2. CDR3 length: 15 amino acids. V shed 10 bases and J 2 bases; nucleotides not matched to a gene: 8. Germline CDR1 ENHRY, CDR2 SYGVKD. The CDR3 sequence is CATLTSGGDQETQYF. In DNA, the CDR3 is TGTGCCACCCTGACTAGCGGGGGAGATCAAGAGACCCAGTACTTC.

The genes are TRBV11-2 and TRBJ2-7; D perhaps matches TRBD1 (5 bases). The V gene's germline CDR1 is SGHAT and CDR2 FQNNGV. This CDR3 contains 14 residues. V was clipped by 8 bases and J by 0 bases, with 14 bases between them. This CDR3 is CASGRQISSYEQYF. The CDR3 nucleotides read TGTGCCAGCGGGCGACAGATCAGCTCCTACGAGCAGTACTTC.

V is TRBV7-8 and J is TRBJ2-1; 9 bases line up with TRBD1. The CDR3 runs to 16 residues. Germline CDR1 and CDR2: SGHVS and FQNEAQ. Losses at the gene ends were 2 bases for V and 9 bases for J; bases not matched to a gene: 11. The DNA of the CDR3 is TGTGCCAGCAGCTTATCCGACAGGGGGTCTGTTAGTGAGCAGTTCTTC. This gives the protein CASSLSDRGSVSEQFF.

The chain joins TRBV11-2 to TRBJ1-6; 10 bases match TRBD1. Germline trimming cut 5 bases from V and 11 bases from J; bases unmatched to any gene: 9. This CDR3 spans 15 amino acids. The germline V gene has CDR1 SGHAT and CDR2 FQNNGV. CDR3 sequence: CASSIRDRGGAPLHF. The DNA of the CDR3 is TGTGCCAGCAGCATCCGGGACAGGGGAGGGGCACCCCTCCACTTT.

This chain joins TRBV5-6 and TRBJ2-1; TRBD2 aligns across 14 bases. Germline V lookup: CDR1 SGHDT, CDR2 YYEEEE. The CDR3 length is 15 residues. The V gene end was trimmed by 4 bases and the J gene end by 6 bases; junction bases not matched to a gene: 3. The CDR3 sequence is CASSVGLAGANEQFF. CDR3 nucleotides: TGTGCCAGCAGCGTGGGACTAGCGGGGGCCAATGAGCAGTTCTTC.

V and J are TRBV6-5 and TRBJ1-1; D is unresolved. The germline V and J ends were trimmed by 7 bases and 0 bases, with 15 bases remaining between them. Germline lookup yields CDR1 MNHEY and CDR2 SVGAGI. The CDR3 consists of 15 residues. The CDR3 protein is CASMRGSKMNTEAFF. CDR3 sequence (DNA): TGTGCCAGCATGCGGGGTTCTAAGATGAACACTGAAGCTTTCTTT.

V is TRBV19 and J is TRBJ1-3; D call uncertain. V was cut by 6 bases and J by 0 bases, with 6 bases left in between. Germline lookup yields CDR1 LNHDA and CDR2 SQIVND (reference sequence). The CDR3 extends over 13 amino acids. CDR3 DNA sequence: TGTGCCAGTAGACAGCTCTCTGGAAACACCATATATTTT. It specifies CASRQLSGNTIYF.

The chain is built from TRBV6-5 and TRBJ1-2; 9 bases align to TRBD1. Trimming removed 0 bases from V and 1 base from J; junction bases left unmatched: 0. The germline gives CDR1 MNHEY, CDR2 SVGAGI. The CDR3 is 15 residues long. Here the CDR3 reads CASSYSGQGNYGYTF. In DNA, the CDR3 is TGTGCCAGCAGTTACTCGGGACAGGGTAACTATGGCTACACCTTC.

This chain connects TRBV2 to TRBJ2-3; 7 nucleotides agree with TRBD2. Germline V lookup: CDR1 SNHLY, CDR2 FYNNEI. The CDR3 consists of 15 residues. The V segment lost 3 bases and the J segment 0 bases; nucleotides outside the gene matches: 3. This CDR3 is CASSDAGESTDTQYF. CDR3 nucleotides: TGTGCCAGCAGTGATGCGGGGGAGAGCACAGATACGCAGTATTTT.

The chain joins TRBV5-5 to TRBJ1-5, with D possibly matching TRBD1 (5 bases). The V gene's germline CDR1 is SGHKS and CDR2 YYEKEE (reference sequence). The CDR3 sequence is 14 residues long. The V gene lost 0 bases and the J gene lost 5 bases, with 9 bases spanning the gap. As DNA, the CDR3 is TGTGCCAGCAGCTTGGGAACAGGTGATCAGCCCCAGCATTTT. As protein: CASSLGTGDQPQHF.

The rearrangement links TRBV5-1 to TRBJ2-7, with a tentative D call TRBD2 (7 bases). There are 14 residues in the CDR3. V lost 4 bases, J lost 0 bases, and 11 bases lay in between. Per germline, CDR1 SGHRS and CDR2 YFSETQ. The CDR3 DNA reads TGCGCCAGCAGCGAGGGGGGGCTCTCCTACGAGCAGTACTTC. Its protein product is CASSEGGLSYEQYF.

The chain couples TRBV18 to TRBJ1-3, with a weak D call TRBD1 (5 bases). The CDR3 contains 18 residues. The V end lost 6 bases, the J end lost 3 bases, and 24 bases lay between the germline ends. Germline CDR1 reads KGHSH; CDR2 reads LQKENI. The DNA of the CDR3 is TGTGCCAGCTCGAACGGGGGACCTGGCGGAACTTTTGGAAACACCATATATTTT. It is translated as CASSNGGPGGTFGNTIYF.

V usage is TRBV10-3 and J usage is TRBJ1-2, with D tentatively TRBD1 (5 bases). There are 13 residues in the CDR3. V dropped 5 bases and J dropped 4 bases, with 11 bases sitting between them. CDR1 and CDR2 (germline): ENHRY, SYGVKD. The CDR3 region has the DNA TGTGCCATCAGTTTGGAGGGGAGCTATGGCTACACCTTC. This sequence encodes CAISLEGSYGYTF.

DNA for the CDR3: TGTGCCAGCAGCTTAAGGGGGCCACAAGAGACCCAGTACTTC. Its translation is CASSLRGPQETQYF. The V call is TRBV11-3, the J call TRBJ2-5; the match to TRBD1 covers 7 bases. V gave up 2 bases and J gave up 2 bases; unmatched junction bases: 2. Germline CDR1 reads SGHNT; CDR2 reads YENEEA. The CDR3 spans 14 residues.

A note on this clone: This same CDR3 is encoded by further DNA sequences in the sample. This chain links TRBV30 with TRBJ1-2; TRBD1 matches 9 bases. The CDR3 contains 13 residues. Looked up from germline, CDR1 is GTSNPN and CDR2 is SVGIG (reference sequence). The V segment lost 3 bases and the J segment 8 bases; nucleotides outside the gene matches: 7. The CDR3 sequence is CAWRPQGAGGYTF. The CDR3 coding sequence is TGTGCCTGGAGGCCACAGGGGGCGGGGGGCTACACCTTC.

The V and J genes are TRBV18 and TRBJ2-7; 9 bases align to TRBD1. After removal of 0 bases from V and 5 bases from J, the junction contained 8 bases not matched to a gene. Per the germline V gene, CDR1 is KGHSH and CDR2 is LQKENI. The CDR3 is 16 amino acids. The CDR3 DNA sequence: TGTGCCAGCTCACCACCGGGACAGGGAATAACCGACGAGCAGTACTTC. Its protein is CASSPPGQGITDEQYF.